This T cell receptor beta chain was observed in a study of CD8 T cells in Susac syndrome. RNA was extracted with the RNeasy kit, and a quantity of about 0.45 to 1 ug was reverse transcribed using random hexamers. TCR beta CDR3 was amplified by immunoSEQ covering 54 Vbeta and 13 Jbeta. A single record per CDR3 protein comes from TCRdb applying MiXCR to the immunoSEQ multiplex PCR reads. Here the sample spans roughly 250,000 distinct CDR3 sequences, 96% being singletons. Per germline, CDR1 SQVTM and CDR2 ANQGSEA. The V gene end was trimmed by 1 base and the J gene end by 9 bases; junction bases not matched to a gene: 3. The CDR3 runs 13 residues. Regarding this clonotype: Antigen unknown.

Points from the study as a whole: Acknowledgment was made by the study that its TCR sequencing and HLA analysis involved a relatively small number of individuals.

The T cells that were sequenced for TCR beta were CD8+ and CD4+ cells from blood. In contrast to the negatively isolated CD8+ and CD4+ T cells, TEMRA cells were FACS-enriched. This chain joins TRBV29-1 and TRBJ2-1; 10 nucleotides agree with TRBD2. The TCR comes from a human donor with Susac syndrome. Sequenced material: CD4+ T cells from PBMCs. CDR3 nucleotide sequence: TGCAGCGTTGAAGTCAAGCGGGAGGGTGAGCAGTTCTTC. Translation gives CSVEVKREGEQFF.